Sequencing of this TCR beta chain was carried out in a study of CD8+ T cells in alopecia areata. Study summary: Those patients who were treated received oral tofacitinib, which was given at 5 to 10 mg twice daily for moderate-to-severe alopecia areata.

Regarding the study as a whole: Persistence during tofacitinib was seen for many expanded lesional clones in scalp and blood. Lesional tissue from the scalp (especially in alopecia totalis/universalis) showed higher clonality than normal scalp.

The table lists this clone with a few counts. Its target is unknown. RNA was isolated and reverse transcribed to cDNA, the sequencing template. The table came from immunoSEQ multiplex PCR; TCRdb's copy has only in-frame clones and leaves some out. Among about 260,000 clones listed, over 45% were seen once. Stated treatment: oral pan-JAK inhibitor, 5-10 mg twice daily. Germline assignment: CDR1 SQVTM and CDR2 ANQGSEA. The CDR3 covers 12 residues. V was clipped by 4 bases and J by 2 bases, with 8 bases between them. Source: CD4+ T cells sorted from blood, taken around week 54, from a patient treated with tofacitinib. J is TRBJ1-1 and V is TRBV29-1; D is unresolved. The clonotype originates from a human donor with alopecia areata. CDR3 nucleotides: TGCAGCGTTGGGGTGTCCAACACTGAAGCTTTCTTT. This encodes CSVGVSNTEAFF.